One sample yielded the 9 T cell receptor beta chains listed below, sequenced in a study of radiation and T cells in renal cell carcinoma. Described time point: blood 4 weeks post-SBRT, at nephrectomy. Treatment described: 15 Gy SBRT to primary tumor, nephrectomy 4 weeks later. Here immunoSEQ multiplex PCR was the method, and the copy in TCRdb shows in-frame clones only, minus some. The table has roughly 86,000 clones, 85% seen once. Source: blood, taken from a patient whose treatment included radiotherapy and nephrectomy. The receptors were sampled from a man aged 50-60 years with renal cell carcinoma.

This chain uses TRBV11-2 with TRBJ2-7, with 10 nucleotides matching TRBD2. Germline CDR1 and CDR2: SGHAT and FQNNGV. The CDR3 is 15 amino acids. The junction had 3 bases not matched to a gene; V was cut back by 1 base and J by 3 bases. The CDR3 spells CASSLVASGSYEQYF. The CDR3 region has the DNA TGTGCCAGCAGCTTAGTCGCTAGCGGGAGCTACGAGCAGTACTTC.

This clone has more than one count but fewer than ten. The chain employs TRBV7-9 and TRBJ1-2; D gene uncertain. V shed 1 base and J shed 6 bases, with 3 bases lying between them. Germline V gene data show CDR1 as SEHNR and CDR2 as FQNEAQ (reference sequence). This CDR3 is 11 amino acids long. The CDR3 coding sequence is TGTGCCAGCAGCTTAGTTGATGGCTACACCTTC. Encoded protein: CASSLVDGYTF.

The rearrangement links TRBV29-1 to TRBJ1-1; D is unclear. This CDR3 is 11 amino acids long. Trimming stripped 7 bases from V and 1 base from J, with 7 bases between. Per germline, CDR1 SQVTM and CDR2 ANQGSEA. For the CDR3, the DNA is TGCAGCGGATACAGGAACACTGAAGCTTTCTTT. It specifies CSGYRNTEAFF. Using reference TRBV29-1 and TRBJ1-1 for the parts outside the CDR3, the full variable domain is SAVISQKPSRDICQRGTSLTIQCQVDSQVTMMFWYRQQPGQSLTLIATANQGSEATYESGFVIDKFPISRPNLTFSTLTVSNMSPEDSSIYLCSGYRNTEAFFGQGTRLTVV.

This rearrangement joins TRBV4-3 to TRBJ2-3; 10 bases map to TRBD2. The germline CDR1 and CDR2 sequences are LGHNA and YSLEER. V lost 4 bases, J lost 4 bases, and 8 bases stayed unmatched. This CDR3 spans 16 amino acids. CDR3 residues: CASSPQERGGADTQYF. In DNA form, the CDR3 reads TGCGCCAGCAGCCCTCAGGAGCGGGGGGGGGCAGATACGCAGTATTTT.

The gene calls are TRBV5-8 and TRBJ2-5, with no clear D. V was cut by 0 bases and J by 4 bases, with 7 bases left in between. CDR1 and CDR2 from the germline V gene are SGHTS and YDEGEE. CDR3 length: 13 amino acids. CDR3 nucleotides: TGTGCCAGCAGCTTGGACAACGGAGAGACCCAGTACTTC. The encoded protein is CASSLDNGETQYF.

This chain uses TRBV6-5 with TRBJ1-1; TRBD1 is a possible D gene (6 bases). CDR1 and CDR2 from the germline V gene are MNHEY and SVGAGI. The ends were cut back, 6 bases at V and 3 bases at J, with 17 bases in the middle. The CDR3 runs to 15 residues. CDR3: CASSYKQGWDTEAFF. The CDR3 nucleotides are TGTGCCAGCAGCTACAAACAGGGATGGGACACTGAAGCTTTCTTT.

The V and J genes are TRBV19 and TRBJ1-5; 9 nucleotides agree with TRBD1. The length of the CDR3 is 16 residues. With V trimmed by 11 bases and J by 1 base, 12 bases remained unmatched. Germline V gene lookup returns CDR1 LNHDA and CDR2 SQIVND (reference sequence). CDR3 residues: CALQPRDRVSNQPQHF. The CDR3 nucleotides read TGTGCCCTCCAACCCCGGGACAGGGTGAGCAATCAGCCCCAGCATTTT.

The chain uses TRBV27 and TRBJ2-3; a weak D match, TRBD2 (6 bases). CDR3 length equals 13 residues. V lost 1 base, J lost 5 bases, and 7 bases lay in between. CDR1 is MNHEY and CDR2 is SMNVEV in the germline V gene (reference sequence). CDR3 in DNA: TGTGCCAGCAGTTTATGGGGAGGAGATACGCAGTATTTT. This codes for CASSLWGGDTQYF.

CDR3 sequence: CASSEGQQVFYGYTF. The CDR3 coding sequence is TGTGCCAGCAGTGAAGGCCAGCAGGTTTTCTATGGCTACACCTTC. This chain joins TRBV6-1 and TRBJ1-2; D is unclear. Germline CDR1 is MNHNS and CDR2 is SASEGT. The ends were cut back, 1 base at V and 4 bases at J, with 13 bases in the middle. The length of the CDR3 is 15 residues.